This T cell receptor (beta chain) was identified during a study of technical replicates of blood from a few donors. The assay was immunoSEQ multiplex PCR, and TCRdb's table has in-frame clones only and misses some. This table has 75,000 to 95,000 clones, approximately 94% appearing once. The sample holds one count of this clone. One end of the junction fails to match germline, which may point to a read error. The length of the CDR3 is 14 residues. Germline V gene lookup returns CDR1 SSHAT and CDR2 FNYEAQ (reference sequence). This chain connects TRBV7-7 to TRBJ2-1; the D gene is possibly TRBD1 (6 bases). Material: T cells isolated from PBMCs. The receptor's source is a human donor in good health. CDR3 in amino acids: CASSSLGDRNEQFF. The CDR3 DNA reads TGTGCTAGCAGCTCCCTAGGAGACAGGAACGAGCAGTTCTTC. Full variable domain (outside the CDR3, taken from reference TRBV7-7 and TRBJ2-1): GAGVSQSPRYKVTKRGQDVTLRCDPISSHATLYWYQQALGQGPEFLTYFNYEAQPDKSGLPSDRFSAERPEGSISTLTIQRTEQRDSAMYRCASSSLGDRNEQFFGPGTRLTVL.